Shown below are 26 T cell receptor beta chains from a single sample sequenced in a study of blood T cell repertoires in COVID-19 (dated by TCRdb to the early 2020s). The library was made by the immunoSEQ multiplex PCR assay. The immuneACCESS repertoire file appears here via TCRdb, limited to in-frame rearrangements. These files lack a portion of the clones; in checked studies, under half of the deficit traces to unresolved V genes, and the cause of the others is not known. The sample table lists over 80,000 clones, about 90% of them with a count of one. Approximately 20% of the sample comes from the top ten. Sequenced material: peripheral blood. These receptors were taken from a human donor in a cohort sampled during active COVID-19.

The sample holds one count of this clone. The rearrangement uses TRBV9 and TRBJ1-1, with TRBD1 matching 7 bases. The ends lost 4 bases at V and 3 bases at J; junction bases unmatched: 6. CDR1 SGDLS and CDR2 YYNGEE come from the germline V gene. The CDR3 length is 14 residues. The CDR3 DNA reads TGTGCCAGCAGCCCCCGGGACAGCTACACTGAAGCTTTCTTT. As protein: CASSPRDSYTEAFF.

The chain couples TRBV5-6 to TRBJ2-7; TRBD1 aligns across 8 bases. Germline CDR1 reads SGHDT; CDR2 reads YYEEEE. V was clipped by 4 bases and J by 3 bases; unmatched bases: 6. This CDR3 region has 14 residues. CDR3 residues: CASSQVGQGYEQYF. CDR3 in DNA: TGTGCCAGCAGCCAGGTTGGACAGGGCTACGAGCAGTACTTC. Together with reference TRBV5-6 and TRBJ2-7, the CDR3 gives the full variable domain: DAGVTQSPTHLIKTRGQQVTLRCSPKSGHDTVSWYQQALGQGPQFIFQYYEEEERQRGNFPDRFSGHQFPNYSSELNVNALLLGDSALYLCASSQVGQGYEQYFGPGTRLTVT.

V and J are TRBV7-9 and TRBJ2-3; 8 bases map to TRBD2. The V and J ends lost 5 bases and 2 bases, in that order; junction bases with no gene match: 6. CDR3 size: 15 residues. Germline CDR1 SEHNR, CDR2 FQNEAQ (reference sequence). DNA for the CDR3: TGTGCCAGCAGCGACGGACTAGCCCCCACAGATACGCAGTATTTT. This codes for CASSDGLAPTDTQYF.

CDR3 nucleotides: TGTGCCAGCAGCGTAAACACCTACAATGAGCAGTTCTTC. Translation: CASSVNTYNEQFF. This chain links TRBV7-9 with TRBJ2-1, with D uncertain. The CDR3 covers 13 residues. Between the trimmed V and J ends, which lost 5 bases and 2 bases, there was a span of 7 bases. Germline CDR1 is SEHNR and CDR2 is FQNEAQ (reference sequence).

The chain recombines TRBV2 with TRBJ2-1; TRBD2 aligns across 14 bases. The CDR3 covers 15 residues. J gave up 6 bases and V 7 bases, and 5 bases lay outside the gene matches. In germline, CDR1 is SNHLY, CDR2 FYNNEI. The CDR3 bases are TGTGCCAGCACCTCGACTAGCGGGAGGGCCAATGAGCAGTTCTTC. Protein product: CASTSTSGRANEQFF.

This chain links TRBV27 with TRBJ2-1, with TRBD1 matching over 9 bases. This CDR3 comprises 13 residues. Germline CDR1 MNHEY, CDR2 SMNVEV (reference sequence). After removal of 6 bases from V and 3 bases from J, the junction contained 0 bases not matched to a gene. CDR3 in DNA: TGTGCCAGCAGGGGACAGGGCTACAATGAGCAGTTCTTC. Translating gives CASRGQGYNEQFF.

The chain joins TRBV6-5 to TRBJ1-2, with D possibly matching TRBD1 (5 bases). Trimming cost V 0 bases and J 4 bases, with 9 bases left between them. The germline CDR1 and CDR2 sequences are MNHEY and SVGAGI. The CDR3 is 14 amino acids. CDR3 coding DNA: TGTGCCAGCAGTTACTCGTGGGGGGTCTATGGCTACACCTTC. Its protein product is CASSYSWGVYGYTF.

This rearrangement joins TRBV18 to TRBJ1-3, with TRBD1 as a possible D gene (5 bases). CDR3 length equals 17 residues. With 3 bases removed from V and 0 bases from J, the gap between germline ends came to 15 bases. Germline V gives CDR1 KGHSH, CDR2 LQKENI. CDR3 residues: CASSPINAGLSGNTIYF. CDR3 DNA: TGTGCCAGCTCACCGATCAACGCAGGGCTCTCTGGAAACACCATATATTTT.

The genes are TRBV2 and TRBJ1-2; 7 bases fit TRBD1. This CDR3 has 13 amino acids. Germline CDR1 is SNHLY and CDR2 is FYNNEI. The junction had 3 bases not matched to a gene; V was cut back by 8 bases and J by 0 bases. The CDR3 DNA is TGTGCCAGCCGACAGGGAGCTAACTATGGCTACACCTTC. Protein sequence: CASRQGANYGYTF.

This clone was picked up one time. The chain carries TRBV12-3 or TRBV12-4 and TRBJ1-4; no definite D call. V was pared by 1 base and J by 8 bases, with 8 bases between. CDR3 length: 13 residues. CDR3 protein: CASSLEGAEKLFF. CDR3 coding DNA: TGTGCCAGCAGTTTAGAAGGAGCAGAAAAACTGTTTTTT.

As concerns this clone: The identical CDR3 is also encoded by other nucleotide sequences in the sample. The chain joins TRBV19 to TRBJ1-1; no definite D call. There are 13 residues in the CDR3. CDR1 is LNHDA and CDR2 is SQIVND in the germline V gene (reference sequence). The germline V and J ends were trimmed by 2 bases and 1 base, with 5 bases remaining between them. CDR3: CASSISGNTEAFF. CDR3 DNA sequence: TGTGCCAGTAGTATATCCGGGAACACTGAAGCTTTCTTT.

A few counts support this clone. V usage is TRBV12-5 and J usage is TRBJ2-7; D ambiguous. Germline V gene data show CDR1 as LGHNT and CDR2 as FRNRAP. V gave up 2 bases and J gave up 0 bases, with 14 bases separating them. CDR3 size: 16 residues. The DNA of the CDR3 is TGTGCTAGTGGTTTGCAGGAAGATCTAATCTCCTACGAGCAGTACTTC. Protein sequence: CASGLQEDLISYEQYF.

The V and J genes are TRBV6-4 and TRBJ2-3, with 7 bases identical to TRBD1. The CDR3 has 13 amino acids. J lost 1 base, V lost 6 bases, and 1 base had no gene match. CDR1 MRHNA and CDR2 SNTAGT come from the germline V gene. The CDR3 DNA reads TGTGCCAGCAGCGGACAGGGCACAGATACGCAGTATTTT. Encoded protein: CASSGQGTDTQYF.

The rearrangement joins TRBV28 to TRBJ1-1; TRBD1 agrees at 9 bases. Germline V gene data show CDR1 as MDHEN and CDR2 as SYDVKM. The CDR3 runs 15 residues. V lost 3 bases and J lost 3; bases outside the gene matches: 5. CDR3 in DNA: TGTGCCAGCAGTTTCCACGGACAGGGGCACACTGAAGCTTTCTTT. Protein sequence: CASSFHGQGHTEAFF.

The CDR3 spells CASSWDREIQHF. In DNA, the CDR3 is TGTGCCAGCAGTTGGGACAGGGAGATCCAGCATTTT. The chain has TRBV28 and TRBJ1-5; TRBD1 matches at 9 bases. After removal of 4 bases from V and 12 bases from J, the junction contained 4 bases not matched to a gene. This CDR3 is 12 amino acids long. The germline V gene encodes CDR1 MDHEN and CDR2 SYDVKM.

About this clone itself: A single base separates this from a much larger clone, so it may be a read error. Written as DNA, the CDR3 is TGTGCCAGCAGCCAAGAAGGACGGGAGGAGTCCGATACGCAGTATTTT. Protein product: CASSQEGREESDTQYF. V gene TRBV4-2 combines with J gene TRBJ2-3; 7 nucleotides line up with TRBD2. The CDR3 extends over 16 amino acids. Trimming at V came to 0 bases and at J to 6 bases, leaving 9 bases not matched to a gene. Germline-derived CDR1 and CDR2 are LGHNA and YNFKEQ.

The chain joins TRBV11-3 to TRBJ2-7; TRBD2 aligns across 7 bases. The V and J ends lost 1 base and 4 bases, in that order; junction bases with no gene match: 10. The germline gives CDR1 SGHNT, CDR2 YENEEA. The CDR3 is 16 residues long. CDR3 residues: CASSLGTGTTAYEQYF. For the CDR3, the DNA is TGTGCCAGCAGCTTAGGGACCGGGACTACTGCTTACGAGCAGTACTTC.

V and J are TRBV5-1 and TRBJ2-2, with TRBD1 as a possible D gene (6 bases). The CDR3 consists of 17 residues. V lost 5 bases and J 4 bases, leaving 21 bases between the germline ends. The germline CDR1 and CDR2 sequences are SGHRS and YFSETQ. In DNA form, the CDR3 reads TGCGCCAGCAGTTACCGCCCTGGACAGAGCTTCACCGGGGAGCTGTTTTTT. Protein: CASSYRPGQSFTGELFF.

V gene TRBV28 combines with J gene TRBJ1-5; tentative D call: TRBD1 (5 bases). This CDR3 spans 15 amino acids. V lost 5 bases and J 3 bases, leaving 14 bases between the germline ends. Germline V gene data show CDR1 as MDHEN and CDR2 as SYDVKM. The CDR3 DNA reads as TGTGCCAGCAGTCCCCGGGGGGGGTTCAATCAGCCCCAGCATTTT. It specifies CASSPRGGFNQPQHF.

V usage is TRBV5-1 and J usage is TRBJ1-4; tentative D call: TRBD1 (6 bases). The CDR3 has 15 amino acids. V lost 5 bases to trimming and J lost 2 bases, with 13 bases between them. Germline-derived CDR1 and CDR2 are SGHRS and YFSETQ. The CDR3 DNA reads as TGCGCCAGCAGTCAGGGGTTGGGCACTAATGAAAAACTGTTTTTT. Amino acid sequence: CASSQGLGTNEKLFF.

CDR3 nucleotide sequence: TGTGCCAGCAGCTTGGCAGCCGGGACAGGGGCGAGCGAGCAGTACTTC. Its protein is CASSLAAGTGASEQYF. The V call is TRBV5-4, the J call TRBJ2-7; 10 bases are shared with TRBD1. The CDR3 totals 16 residues. With V trimmed by 0 bases and J by 6 bases, 9 bases remained unmatched. From germline, CDR1 is SGHNT and CDR2 YYREEE (reference sequence). Filled out from reference TRBV5-4 and TRBJ2-7, the complete variable domain reads ETGVTQSPTHLIKTRGQQVTLRCSSQSGHNTVSWYQQALGQGPQFIFQYYREEENGRGNFPPRFSGLQFPNYSSELNVNALELDDSALYLCASSLAAGTGASEQYFGPGTRLTVT.

This rearrangement joins TRBV11-2 to TRBJ2-4, with 9 bases identical to TRBD2. The V segment lost 2 bases and the J segment 5 bases; nucleotides outside the gene matches: 7. This CDR3 contains 16 residues. Germline V lookup: CDR1 SGHAT, CDR2 FQNNGV. DNA of the CDR3: TGTGCCAGCAGCTTAAGAGGTAGCGGGAGTCAAAACATTCAGTACTTC. Its translation is CASSLRGSGSQNIQYF.

The V gene is TRBV6-5, the J gene TRBJ1-4, with D hard to call. This CDR3 comprises 14 residues. Germline assignment: CDR1 MNHEY and CDR2 SVGAGI. V was trimmed by 0 bases and J by 3 bases, leaving 5 bases between them. As DNA, the CDR3 is TGTGCCAGCAGTTACTCCCCATCTAATGAAAAACTGTTTTTT. It is translated as CASSYSPSNEKLFF.

V and J are TRBV28 and TRBJ2-5, with 8 bases identical to TRBD2. The CDR3 has 15 amino acids. Per the germline V gene, CDR1 is MDHEN and CDR2 is SYDVKM. V lost 8 bases and J lost 5; bases outside the gene matches: 13. The CDR3 protein is CASRDTAGLAETQYF. CDR3 bases: TGTGCCAGCCGGGACACCGCCGGACTAGCTGAGACCCAGTACTTC.

The chain joins TRBV6-1 to TRBJ1-2; D is ambiguous. This CDR3 region has 18 residues. Germline lookup yields CDR1 MNHNS and CDR2 SASEGT. The V end lost 1 base, the J end lost 0 bases, and 18 bases lay between the germline ends. CDR3 loop: CASSEGIFARSANYGYTF. CDR3 DNA: TGTGCCAGCAGTGAAGGTATCTTCGCCAGGTCAGCTAACTATGGCTACACCTTC.

A note on this clone: The same CDR3 is also encoded by other DNA sequences in this sample. The chain employs TRBV4-1 and TRBJ1-1; TRBD1 might be the D (5 bases). Germline V gene lookup returns CDR1 MGHRA and CDR2 YSYEKL. The CDR3 covers 13 residues. V was shortened by 6 bases and J by 1 base, with 9 bases between the two germline ends. This CDR3 is CASRLTGNTEAFF. The CDR3 DNA sequence: TGCGCCAGCAGGTTAACAGGGAACACTGAAGCTTTCTTT.